The sequence of this TCR beta chain was determined in a study of metastatic and nonmetastatic thyroid tumors. In the study's own analysis: Clinicopathological groups of papillary thyroid cancer showed CDR3 differences that were used to build a distant-metastasis classifier. TCRdb re-called the PCR reads through MiXCR. TCRdb, not the original authors, processed these V and J calls. The sample shows 15,000 to 20,000 clones, 22% of them seen only once. No patient had received any treatment before thyroid surgery. A note on this clone: As yet, its antigen is unknown.

Study observations and caveats: As reported, TCR beta diversity in blood and tumor was significantly higher in malignant thyroid tumors than in benign nodules.

This CDR3 has 14 amino acids. Germline CDR1 is MNHEY and CDR2 is SMNVEV (reference sequence). With 4 bases removed from V and 2 bases from J, the gap between germline ends came to 9 bases. Input material: adjacent normal tissue. This receptor was identified in a female donor with papillary thyroid cancer or a benign thyroid nodule (not recorded which). Some clones in this sample may be carry-over from other donors' samples. The V gene is TRBV27, the J gene TRBJ1-3; D perhaps matches TRBD1 (6 bases). This CDR3 is CASSSGTTGNTIYF. Here the CDR3 DNA reads TGTGCCAGCAGTTCCGGGACAACTGGAAACACCATATATTTT.